One and the same sample provided the 3 T cell receptor beta chains below, sequenced in a study of cytomegalovirus exposure and HLA in healthy donors. Amplification used 60 Vbeta primers and 13 Jbeta primers. Repertoires were generated with immunoSEQ multiplex PCR, while TCRdb's copy carries only in-frame clones and drops some. The sample records about 200,000 clones, about four fifths being singletons. The sample was PBMCs. These TCRs come from a woman in her forties or fifties in good health and CMV-seronegative.

This sequence joins TRBV5-6 and TRBJ1-2; TRBD1 is a possible D gene (5 bases). Trimming took 0 bases from V and 7 from J, leaving 13 bases between them. This CDR3 has 14 residues. The germline gives CDR1 SGHDT, CDR2 YYEEEE. CDR3 residues: CASSLGQGSRGYTF. For the CDR3, the DNA is TGTGCCAGCAGCTTGGGGCAGGGTTCTCGTGGCTACACCTTC. The full variable domain, completed using reference TRBV5-6 and TRBJ1-2, is DAGVTQSPTHLIKTRGQQVTLRCSPKSGHDTVSWYQQALGQGPQFIFQYYEEEERQRGNFPDRFSGHQFPNYSSELNVNALLLGDSALYLCASSLGQGSRGYTFGSGTRLTVV.

The table lists this clone with a count of one. The chain carries TRBV13 and TRBJ2-4, with 9 bases lining up with TRBD1. The CDR3 runs to 15 residues. Germline trimming cut 5 bases from V and 6 bases from J; bases unmatched to any gene: 8. The germline gives CDR1 PRHDT, CDR2 FYEKMQ (reference sequence). CDR3 residues: CASSLGTGMSNIQYF. CDR3 sequence (DNA): TGTGCCAGCAGCCTCGGGACAGGGATGTCAAACATTCAGTACTTC.

This chain joins TRBV6-1 and TRBJ1-1; the D gene is possibly TRBD1 (5 bases). The CDR3 has 14 amino acids. Germline CDR1 and CDR2: MNHNS and SASEGT. V lost 6 bases to trimming and J lost 7 bases, with 18 bases between them. DNA for the CDR3: TGTGCCAGCAGCCAAAAGACGACAGCTGGTGAAGCTTTCTTT. Encoded protein: CASSQKTTAGEAFF.